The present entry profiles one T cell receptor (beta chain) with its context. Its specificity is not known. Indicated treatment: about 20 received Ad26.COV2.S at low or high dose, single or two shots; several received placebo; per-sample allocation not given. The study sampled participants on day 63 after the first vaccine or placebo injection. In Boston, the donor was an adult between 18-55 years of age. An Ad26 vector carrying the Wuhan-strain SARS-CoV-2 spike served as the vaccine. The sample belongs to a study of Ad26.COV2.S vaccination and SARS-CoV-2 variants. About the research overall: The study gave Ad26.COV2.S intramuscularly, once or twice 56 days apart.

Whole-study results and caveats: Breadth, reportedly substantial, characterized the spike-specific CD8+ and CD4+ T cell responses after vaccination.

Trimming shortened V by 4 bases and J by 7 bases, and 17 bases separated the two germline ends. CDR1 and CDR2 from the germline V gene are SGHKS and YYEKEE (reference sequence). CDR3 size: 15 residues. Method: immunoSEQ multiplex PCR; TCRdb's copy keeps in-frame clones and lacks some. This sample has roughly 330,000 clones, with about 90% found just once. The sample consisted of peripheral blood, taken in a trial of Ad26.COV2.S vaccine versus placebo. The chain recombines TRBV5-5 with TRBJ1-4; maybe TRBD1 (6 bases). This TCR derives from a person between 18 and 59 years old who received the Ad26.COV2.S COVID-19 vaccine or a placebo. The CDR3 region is CASSVQGRVGEKLFF. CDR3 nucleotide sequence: TGTGCCAGCAGCGTACAGGGTAGAGTCGGTGAAAAACTGTTTTTT.